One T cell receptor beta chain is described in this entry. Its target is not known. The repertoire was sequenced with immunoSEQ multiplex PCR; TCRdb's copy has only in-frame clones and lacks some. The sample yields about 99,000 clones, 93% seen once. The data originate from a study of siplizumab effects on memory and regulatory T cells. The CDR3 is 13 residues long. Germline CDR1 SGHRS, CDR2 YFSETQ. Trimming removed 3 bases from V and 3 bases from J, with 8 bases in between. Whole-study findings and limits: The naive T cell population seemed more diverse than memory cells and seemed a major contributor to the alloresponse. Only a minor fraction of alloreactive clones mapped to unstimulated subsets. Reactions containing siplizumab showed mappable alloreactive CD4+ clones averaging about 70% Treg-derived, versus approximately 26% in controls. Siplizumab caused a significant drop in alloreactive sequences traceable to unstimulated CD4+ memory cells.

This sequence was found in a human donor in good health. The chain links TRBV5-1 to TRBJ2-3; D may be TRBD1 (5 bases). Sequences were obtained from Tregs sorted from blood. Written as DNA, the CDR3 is TGCGCCAGCAGCTCAAGGGGAACAGATACGCAGTATTTT. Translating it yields CASSSRGTDTQYF.